This T cell receptor beta chain was sequenced in a study of Ad26.COV2.S vaccination and SARS-CoV-2 variants (dated by TCRdb to the early 2020s). In terms of the full investigation: Vaccine-arm donors were drawn from COV1001, a multicentre, randomized, double-blind, placebo-controlled phase I-IIa trial of Ad26.COV2.S in healthy adults. TCRbeta repertoire sequencing was used to assess the specificity and breadth of SARS-CoV-2-reactive T cell receptors after Ad26.COV2.S vaccination. A total of around 32 samples were included in the TCR-sequenced set, comprising roughly 20 Ad26.COV2.S vaccine recipients, 5 placebo recipients and 8 SARS-CoV-2 convalescent individuals. Investigators remained blinded to trial group allocation during experiments and outcome assessment. Trial participants were randomized into five groups of five: low-dose or high-dose Ad26.COV2.S given once or twice, or placebo on both occasions. Ad26.COV2.S was given intramuscularly at 5x10^10 or 1x10^11 viral particles, as a single shot or as two shots 56 days apart.

Concerning this clone itself: The target of this receptor is not known. Base qualities were left out, and no much larger clone turns up one base away.

This specimen's treatment or condition label, interpreted: 15 to 20 received Ad26.COV2.S at low or high dose, single or two shots; about five received placebo; per-sample allocation not given. For vaccine and placebo recipients, repertoires were sequenced using samples collected on day 63 after the first injection. Between 29 July and 7 August 2020, Cohort 1b enrolled around 25 adults aged 18-55 years at one site in Boston, USA. Ad26.COV2.S was a replication-incompetent adenovirus type 26 vector that expressed a prefusion-stabilized SARS-CoV-2 spike protein derived from the original Wuhan strain. The immunoSEQ Assay was used to sequence TCRbeta CDR3 regions. After extraction, genomic DNA underwent amplification by bias-controlled multiplex PCR, followed by high-throughput sequencing. The authors' analysis ran thus. To quantify the absolute abundance of each unique TCRbeta CDR3 region, sequences were collapsed and filtered. T cell fraction was estimated by normalizing TCRbeta template counts to usable DNA, which was measured by amplifying reference genes present in all nucleated cells. Repertoire TCRs were annotated as SARS-CoV-2-specific when V gene, CDR3 amino acid sequence and J gene were exactly matched to a known reactive TCR set. The reference SARS-CoV-2 TCR set was obtained from MIRA and was filtered for enrichment in COVID-19-positive ImmuneCODE repertoires, whereby public or cross-reactive TCRs were removed. Drawing on the MIRA antigens, annotated TCRs were analysed further at the level of specific ORF or position within ORF. Depth was the summed frequency of annotated unique rearrangements, while breadth was defined as annotated unique rearrangements over total unique productive rearrangements. TCR breadth was compared between groups using two-sided Wilcoxon rank-sum tests. Entries here come from immuneACCESS through TCRdb and include only in-frame sequences with V and J called. Some clones fail to appear in such tables; in the studies checked, an unresolved V gene covers under half of the shortfall, and the cause of the remainder is unknown. The V and J calls and the clone size are those of that table, but D and trimming were determined from the DNA. The sample contains about 480,000 clones, around 90% of them found a single time. 13% of the sample belongs to the ten largest clones.

V is clipped by 6 bases and J by 3 bases, and the sequence between their germline boundaries is 8 bases long. The CDR3 contains 13 residues, cysteine and phenylalanine counted. Solely the CDR3 DNA is kept, with 39 bases framed from the first base. Points the paper makes about the study in general: Compared with placebo recipients, Ad26.COV2.S recipients showed higher spike-specific TCR breadth (P = 0.0014). The authors noted that total T cell responses may have been underestimated by the TCR breadth and depth analyses. After vaccination, spike-specific CD8+ and CD4+ T cell responses were reported to show substantial breadth. Non-spike TCR breadth was comparable between vaccine and placebo recipients, consistent with the vaccine containing only spike. The study lacked the statistical power to compare responses across vaccine doses or regimens.

The TCR sequence derives from a person aged 18 to 65 who received the Ad26.COV2.S COVID-19 vaccine or a placebo. This sequence uses TRBV12-3 or TRBV12-4 and TRBJ2-2; confidence is insufficient to name the D gene. Sequenced here: peripheral blood, sampled in a trial of Ad26.COV2.S vaccine versus placebo. The DNA sequence reads TGTGCCAGCAGGTTTTGGGACACCGGGGAGCTGTTTTTT. It specifies CASRFWDTGELFF.